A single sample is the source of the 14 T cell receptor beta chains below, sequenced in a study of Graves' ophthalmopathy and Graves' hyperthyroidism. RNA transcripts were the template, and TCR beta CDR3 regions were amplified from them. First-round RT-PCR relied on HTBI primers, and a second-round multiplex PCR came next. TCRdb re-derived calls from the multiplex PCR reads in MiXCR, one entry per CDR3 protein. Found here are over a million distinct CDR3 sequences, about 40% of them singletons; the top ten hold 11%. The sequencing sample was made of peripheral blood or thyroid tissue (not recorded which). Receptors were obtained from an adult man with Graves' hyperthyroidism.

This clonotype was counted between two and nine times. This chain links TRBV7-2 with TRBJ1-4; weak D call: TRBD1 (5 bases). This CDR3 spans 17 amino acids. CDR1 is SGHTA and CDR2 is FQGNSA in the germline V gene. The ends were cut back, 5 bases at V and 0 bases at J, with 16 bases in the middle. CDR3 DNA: TGTGCCAGCAGCCCGGGACCCCCTGGGGCAACTAATGAAAAACTGTTTTTT. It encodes CASSPGPPGATNEKLFF.

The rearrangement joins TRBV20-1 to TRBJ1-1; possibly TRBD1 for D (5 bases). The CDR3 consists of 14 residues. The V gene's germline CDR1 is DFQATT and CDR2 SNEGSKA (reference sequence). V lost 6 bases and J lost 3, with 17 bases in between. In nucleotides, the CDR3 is TGCAGTGCCGACCCGGGGGGTGGAGACACTGAAGCTTTCTTT. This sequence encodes CSADPGGGDTEAFF.

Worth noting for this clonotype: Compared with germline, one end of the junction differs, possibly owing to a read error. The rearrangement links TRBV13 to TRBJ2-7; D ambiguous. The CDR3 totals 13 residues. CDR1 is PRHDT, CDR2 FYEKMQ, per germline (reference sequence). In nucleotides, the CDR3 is TGTGCCGGCAGCCGAGGCCCGGACTACGAGCAGTACTTC. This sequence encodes CAGSRGPDYEQYF.

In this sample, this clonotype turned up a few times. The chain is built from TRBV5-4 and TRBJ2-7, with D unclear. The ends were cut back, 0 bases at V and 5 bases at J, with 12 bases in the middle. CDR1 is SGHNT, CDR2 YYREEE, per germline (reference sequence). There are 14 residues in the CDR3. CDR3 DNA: TGTGCCAGCAGCTTGGAGCAGACCCAGGACGAGCAGTACTTC. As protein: CASSLEQTQDEQYF.

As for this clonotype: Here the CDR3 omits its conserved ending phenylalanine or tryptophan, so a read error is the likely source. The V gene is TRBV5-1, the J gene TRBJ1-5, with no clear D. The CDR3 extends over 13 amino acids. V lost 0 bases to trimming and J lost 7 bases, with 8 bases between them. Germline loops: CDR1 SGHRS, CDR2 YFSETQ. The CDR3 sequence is CASSLGLSQPQHL. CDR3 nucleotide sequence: TGCGCCAGCAGCTTGGGGCTTAGCCAGCCCCAGCATCTT.

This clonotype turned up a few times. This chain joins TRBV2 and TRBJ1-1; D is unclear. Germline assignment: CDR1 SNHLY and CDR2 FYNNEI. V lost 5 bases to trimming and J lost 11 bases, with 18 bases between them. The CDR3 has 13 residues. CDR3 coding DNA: TGTGCCAGCAGTCCCGAGCCGCGGGGTAGCGCTTTCTTT. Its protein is CASSPEPRGSAFF.

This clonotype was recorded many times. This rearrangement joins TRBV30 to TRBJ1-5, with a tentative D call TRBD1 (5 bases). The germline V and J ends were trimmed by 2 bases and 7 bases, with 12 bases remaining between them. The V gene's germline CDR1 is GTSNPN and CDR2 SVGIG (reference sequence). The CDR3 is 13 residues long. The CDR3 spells CAWSQGDRQPQHF. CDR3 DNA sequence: TGTGCCTGGAGTCAGGGCGACAGACAGCCCCAGCATTTT.

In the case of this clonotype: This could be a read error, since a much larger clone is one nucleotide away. The chain's CDR3 is CAGSFRNRPTYEQYF. CDR3 nucleotide sequence: TGTGCCGGCAGCTTCCGCAACAGGCCTACCTACGAGCAGTACTTC. The genes are TRBV7-2 and TRBJ2-7; TRBD1 might be the D (5 bases). The V gene's germline CDR1 is SGHTA and CDR2 FQGNSA. The CDR3 spans 15 residues.

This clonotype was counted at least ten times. The CDR3, as DNA: TGCAGCGTTGTAATTCCGGGAAATCGTACCGGGGAGCTGTTTTTT. It encodes CSVVIPGNRTGELFF. This chain connects TRBV29-1 to TRBJ2-2, with D perhaps matching TRBD2 (5 bases). Germline V gene lookup returns CDR1 SQVTM and CDR2 ANQGSEA. The CDR3 loop spans 15 amino acids. Trimming shortened V by 4 bases and J by 5 bases, and 17 bases separated the two germline ends.

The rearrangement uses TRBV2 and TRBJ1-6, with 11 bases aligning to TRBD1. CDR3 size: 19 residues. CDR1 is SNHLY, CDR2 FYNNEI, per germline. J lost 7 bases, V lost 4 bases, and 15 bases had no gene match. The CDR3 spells CASSVRVGQGAVSNSPLHF. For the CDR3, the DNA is TGTGCCAGCAGTGTAAGGGTCGGACAGGGGGCGGTCTCGAATTCACCCCTCCACTTT.

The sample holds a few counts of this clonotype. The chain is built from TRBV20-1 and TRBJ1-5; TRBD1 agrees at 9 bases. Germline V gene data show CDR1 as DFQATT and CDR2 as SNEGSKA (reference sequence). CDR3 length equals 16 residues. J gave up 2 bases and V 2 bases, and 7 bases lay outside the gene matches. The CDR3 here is CSARFEGQGRNQPQHF. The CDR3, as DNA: TGCAGTGCTAGATTCGAAGGACAGGGGCGCAATCAGCCCCAGCATTTT.

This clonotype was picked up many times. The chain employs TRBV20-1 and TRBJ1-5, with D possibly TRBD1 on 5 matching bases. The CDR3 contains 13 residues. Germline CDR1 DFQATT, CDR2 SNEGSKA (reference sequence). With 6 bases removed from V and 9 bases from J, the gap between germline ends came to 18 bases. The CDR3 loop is CSAYLTGVLPQHF. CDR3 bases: TGCAGTGCCTATCTCACGGGGGTGTTGCCCCAGCATTTT.

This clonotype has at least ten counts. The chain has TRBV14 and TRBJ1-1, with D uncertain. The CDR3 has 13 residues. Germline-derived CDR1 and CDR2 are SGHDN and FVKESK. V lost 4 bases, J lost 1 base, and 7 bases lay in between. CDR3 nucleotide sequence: TGTGCCAGCAGCCCGACTTCGAACACTGAAGCTTTCTTT. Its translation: CASSPTSNTEAFF.

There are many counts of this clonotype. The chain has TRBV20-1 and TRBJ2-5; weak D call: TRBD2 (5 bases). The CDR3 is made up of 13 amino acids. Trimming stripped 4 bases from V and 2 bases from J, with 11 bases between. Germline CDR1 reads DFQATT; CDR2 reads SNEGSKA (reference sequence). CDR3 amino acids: CSATLGGQETQYF. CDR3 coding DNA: TGCAGTGCTACCCTCGGAGGACAAGAGACCCAGTACTTC.